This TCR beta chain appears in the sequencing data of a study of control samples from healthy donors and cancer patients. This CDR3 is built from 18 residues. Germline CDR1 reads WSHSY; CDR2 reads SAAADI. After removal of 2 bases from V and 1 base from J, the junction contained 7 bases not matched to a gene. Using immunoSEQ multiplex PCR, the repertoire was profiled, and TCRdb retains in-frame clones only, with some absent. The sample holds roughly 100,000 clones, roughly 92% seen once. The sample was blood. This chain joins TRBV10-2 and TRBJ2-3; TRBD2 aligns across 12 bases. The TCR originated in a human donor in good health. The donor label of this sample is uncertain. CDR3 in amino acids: CASSEGLAGLKGTDTQYF. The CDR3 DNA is TGCGCCAGCAGTGAGGGACTAGCGGGGCTAAAAGGCACAGATACGCAGTATTTT.